Listed here are 14 T cell receptor beta chains from one sample, sequenced in a study of regulatory T cells in long-lasting Graves disease. This sample's time point: newly diagnosed GD, antithyroid drugs for less than 3 months. From PBMCs, RNA was extracted and then used to make the TCR library. To make TCR beta libraries, researchers used iRepertoire HTBI primers and Arm-PCR of CDR3 regions. TCRdb recomputed calls from the multiplex PCR reads with MiXCR, one row per CDR3 protein. The sample has approximately 360,000 distinct CDR3 sequences, 12% seen once. The same data also contributed to another study, on T cells in Graves' hyperthyroidism and ophthalmopathy.

The specimen comprised peripheral blood mononuclear cells (PBMCs), sampled at new diagnosis, from a patient treated with antithyroid drugs. The receptors stem from a woman aged 18-29 years with Graves disease.

This clonotype occurred many times. The V and J genes are TRBV6-1 and TRBJ2-2; D gene ambiguous. In germline, CDR1 is MNHNS, CDR2 SASEGT. The CDR3 extends over 12 amino acids. V was cut by 8 bases and J by 4 bases, with 8 bases left in between. CDR3 residues: CASSTATGELFF. DNA for the CDR3: TGTGCCAGCTCAACAGCCACCGGGGAGCTGTTTTTT.

This clonotype was counted ten times or more. The chain recombines TRBV6-1 with TRBJ2-5; 9 bases match TRBD1. Trimming at V came to 2 bases and at J to 4 bases, leaving 20 bases not matched to a gene. The CDR3 has 20 amino acids. CDR1 is MNHNS and CDR2 is SASEGT in the germline V gene. The CDR3 DNA reads TGTGCCAGCAGTGAAATACTTGGGTCGCCGGACAGGGGAATAGGAGAGACCCAGTACTTC. This gives the protein CASSEILGSPDRGIGETQYF.

As regards this clonotype: A far larger clone lies a single base away; this is likely a read error. This CDR3 is missing its conserved last phenylalanine or tryptophan, likely due to a read error. The chain recombines TRBV2 with TRBJ2-5; the D is unclear. Germline loops: CDR1 SNHLY, CDR2 FYNNEI. V dropped 2 bases and J dropped 11 bases, with 12 bases sitting between them. This CDR3 region has 12 residues. For the CDR3, the DNA is TGTGCCAGCAGTGAACCGCAAGGAGAGCAGTACATC. This codes for CASSEPQGEQYI.

The CDR3 sequence is CASKESGTLRNQPQHF. CDR3 nucleotides: TGTGCCAGCAAGGAGTCAGGGACGCTCCGCAATCAGCCCCAGCATTTT. The V call is TRBV27, the J call TRBJ1-5, with TRBD1 as a possible D gene (5 bases). Trimming cost V 7 bases and J 2 bases, with 18 bases left between them. CDR3 size: 16 residues. Germline-derived CDR1 and CDR2 are MNHEY and SMNVEV (reference sequence).

V usage is TRBV5-1 and J usage is TRBJ2-5; D not certain. Trimming shortened V by 4 bases and J by 2 bases, and 9 bases separated the two germline ends. In germline, CDR1 is SGHRS, CDR2 YFSETQ. This CDR3 is 13 amino acids long. The CDR3: CASSAPGQETQYF. The CDR3, as DNA: TGCGCCAGCAGCGCCCCCGGGCAAGAGACCCAGTACTTC. Based on the CDR3 plus reference TRBV5-1 and TRBJ2-5, the full variable domain is KAGVTQTPRYLIKTRGQQVTLSCSPISGHRSVSWYQQTPGQGLQFLFEYFSETQRNKGNFPGRFSGRQFSNSRSEMNVSTLELGDSALYLCASSAPGQETQYFGPGTRLLVL.

In this sample, this clonotype turned up a few times. The rearrangement links TRBV20-1 to TRBJ2-7; tentatively, D is TRBD1 (5 bases). The germline CDR1 and CDR2 sequences are DFQATT and SNEGSKA (reference sequence). The CDR3 sequence is 13 residues long. The V end lost 4 bases, the J end lost 0 bases, and 10 bases lay between the germline ends. CDR3 loop: CSATAGNSYEQYV. The DNA of the CDR3 is TGCAGTGCTACCGCAGGGAACTCCTACGAGCAGTACGTC.

This clonotype came up many times. This rearrangement joins TRBV11-2 to TRBJ2-7; TRBD2 agrees at 10 bases. Trimming cost V 2 bases and J 2 bases; bases outside gene matches: 3. The CDR3 length is 15 residues. CDR1 SGHAT and CDR2 FQNNGV come from the germline V gene. CDR3 residues: CASSLTSGMTYEQYF. DNA for the CDR3: TGTGCCAGCAGCTTAACTAGCGGGATGACCTACGAGCAGTACTTC.

This chain links TRBV7-3 with TRBJ2-5; 7 nucleotides line up with TRBD1. V shed 0 bases and J 5 bases; nucleotides not matched to a gene: 9. Germline CDR1 SGHTA, CDR2 FQGTGA. CDR3 size: 16 residues. In DNA, the CDR3 is TGTGCCAGCAGCTTAACAGGAATAAGGGGGCAGGAGACCCAGTACTTC. It specifies CASSLTGIRGQETQYF.

This clonotype has a count of ten or more. The chain is built from TRBV28 and TRBJ2-6, with 7 bases that match TRBD2. V lost 5 bases, J lost 0 bases, and 10 bases stayed unmatched. The germline gives CDR1 MDHEN, CDR2 SYDVKM. The CDR3 extends over 18 amino acids. The CDR3 is CASSEGRDGGSGANVLTF. The CDR3 coding sequence is TGTGCCAGCAGTGAGGGGAGGGATGGTGGCTCTGGGGCCAACGTCCTGACTTTC.

The chain links TRBV9 to TRBJ2-3; 7 bases map to TRBD2. CDR3 length: 15 residues. Germline V gene sequence: CDR1 SGDLS, CDR2 YYNGEE. V was clipped by 4 bases and J by 1 base; unmatched bases: 6. The CDR3 loop reads CASSRGLVGTDTQYF. CDR3 nucleotides: TGTGCCAGCAGCAGAGGACTAGTCGGCACAGATACGCAGTATTTT.

The sample holds many counts of this clonotype. The V call is TRBV27, the J call TRBJ2-2; 7 nucleotides match TRBD2. J lost 5 bases, V lost 7 bases, and 1 base had no gene match. The CDR3 has 12 amino acids. Germline CDR1 and CDR2: MNHEY and SMNVEV (reference sequence). DNA for the CDR3: TGTGCCAGCAACGGGGGGACCGGGGAGCTGTTTTTT. Residues: CASNGGTGELFF.

This clonotype was observed a handful of times. This rearrangement joins TRBV4-3 to TRBJ2-3; perhaps TRBD2 as D (6 bases). Trimming shortened V by 4 bases and J by 7 bases, and 18 bases separated the two germline ends. The CDR3 sequence is 15 residues long. Per germline, CDR1 LGHNA and CDR2 YSLEER. The CDR3 loop reads CASSPGSWDSYTQYF. In DNA, the CDR3 is TGCGCCAGCAGCCCCGGGTCTTGGGACTCTTATACGCAGTATTTT.

The gene calls are TRBV2 and TRBJ2-7; 8 bases map to TRBD2. This CDR3 is 15 amino acids long. With V trimmed by 4 bases and J by 7 bases, 12 bases remained unmatched. The V gene's germline CDR1 is SNHLY and CDR2 FYNNEI. CDR3 amino acids: CASSATGGLWNEQYV. CDR3 bases: TGTGCCAGCAGTGCGACGGGGGGGCTGTGGAATGAGCAGTACGTC.

The gene calls are TRBV19 and TRBJ2-1; 7 bases fit TRBD2. After removal of 5 bases from V and 3 bases from J, the junction contained 10 bases not matched to a gene. This CDR3 has 16 residues. The germline V gene has CDR1 LNHDA and CDR2 SQIVND (reference sequence). CDR3 protein: CASSWPSGVLYNEQFF. DNA of the CDR3: TGTGCCAGTAGTTGGCCTAGCGGAGTTCTCTACAATGAGCAGTTCTTC.